This T cell receptor beta chain came from a study of chemoradiotherapy in HPV16-positive cancers (dated 2022 in TCRdb). Describing the broader study: Functional T-cell assays on cells from a couple of HPV16-positive patients defined candidate HPV-specific T-cell clones and common TCR motifs. The study set out to ask whether T-cell immunity against the HPV oncoproteins E6 and E7 changes over the course of chemoradiotherapy and whether that immunity affects survival. The candidate HPV-specific TCRs and motifs were then tracked in TCR repertoires from around 93 patients with HPV-related cancers. The investigation overall reported the following: Improved recurrence-free survival in HPV16-positive patients was associated with expansion of HPV-responsive T cells during chemoradiotherapy. Only a couple of HPV16-positive patients were used to derive the functional definition of HPV-specific T cells, and the survival association was reported for HPV16-positive patients. Expansion of candidate HPV-specific clones and E7-related TCR motifs was observed in the tumor microenvironment during treatment, whereas no such expansion was observed for non-HPV-specific T cells.

The germline V gene sets CDR1 to SNHLY and CDR2 to FYNNEI. V gives up 6 bases and J gives up 1 base, and the segment between their germline ends measures 14 bases. From the cysteine through the phenylalanine, the CDR3 covers 15 amino acids. Of all the DNA, just the CDR3 is kept, 45 bases in frame from base 1. Library prep was done by the immunoSEQ multiplex PCR assay. The immuneACCESS repertoire file appears here via TCRdb, limited to in-frame rearrangements. These files lack a portion of the clones; in checked studies, under half of the deficit traces to unresolved V genes, and the cause of the others is not known. Recorded for this sample are 850 or so clones; 80% to 90% of them occurred a single time. The ten largest clones add up to over 7% of the sample. As to this clone: It has no known antigen specificity. Qualities for individual bases were not recorded, and no much larger clone is one base off.

Repertoires were sampled repeatedly over the course of chemoradiotherapy so that clonal expansion in the tumor microenvironment could be followed. The sample in question was tumor tissue, obtained from a patient who underwent chemoradiotherapy. This receptor was taken from a human donor with HPV-associated anogenital cancer. The V and J segments used are TRBV2 and TRBJ2-3, with the D gene call left open. The CDR3 protein: CASRAQSTRTDTQYF. The bases are TGTGCCAGCAGGGCACAGTCCACCCGCACAGATACGCAGTATTTT.